Listed here are 27 T cell receptor beta chains from one sample, sequenced in a study of cytomegalovirus exposure and HLA in healthy donors. Use of 60 Vbeta and 13 Jbeta primers characterized the PCR. Assay: immunoSEQ multiplex PCR; the TCRdb copy retains only in-frame clones and omits some. The sample lists approximately 100,000 clones, about four fifths occurring once. Sequencing was done on a sample of PBMCs. The receptors derive from a woman aged 40-49 years in good health and CMV-seronegative.

The J gene is TRBJ2-5, the V gene TRBV7-8; TRBD2 might be the D (5 bases). CDR3 length: 14 residues. The ends were cut back, 0 bases at V and 1 base at J, with 6 bases in the middle. The germline gives CDR1 SGHVS, CDR2 FQNEAQ. The CDR3 nucleotides read TGTGCCAGCAGCTTAGCAGGGAGCCAAGAGACCCAGTACTTC. Protein product: CASSLAGSQETQYF.

J is TRBJ2-7 and V is TRBV7-9; possibly TRBD2 for D (6 bases). With 1 base removed from V and 2 bases from J, the gap between germline ends came to 12 bases. From germline, CDR1 is SEHNR and CDR2 FQNEAQ (reference sequence). The CDR3 runs 15 residues. The CDR3 nucleotides are TGTGCCAGCAGCTTAGGGCCGGGGGAACCCTACGAGCAGTACTTC. Encoded protein: CASSLGPGEPYEQYF.

This clone was seen more than once but under ten times. The chain carries TRBV4-3 and TRBJ1-1; possibly TRBD1 for D (6 bases). Per the germline V gene, CDR1 is LGHNA and CDR2 is YSLEER. V was clipped by 0 bases and J by 7 bases, with 15 bases between them. There are 15 residues in the CDR3. CDR3 coding DNA: TGCGCCAGCAGCCAAGATCTGGGCAGGGGAAGTGAAGCTTTCTTT. Its translation is CASSQDLGRGSEAFF.

The rearrangement links TRBV6-5 to TRBJ1-1; 8 bases agree with TRBD1. Per germline, CDR1 MNHEY and CDR2 SVGAGI. The ends lost 0 bases at V and 4 bases at J; junction bases unmatched: 4. CDR3 length equals 15 residues. The CDR3 is CASSYSRTGRTEAFF. CDR3 DNA sequence: TGTGCCAGCAGTTACTCGAGGACAGGGCGCACTGAAGCTTTCTTT.

The V gene is TRBV5-1, the J gene TRBJ2-1, with D unresolved. Trimming cost V 4 bases and J 5 bases, with 4 bases left between them. The CDR3 contains 11 residues. CDR1 is SGHRS, CDR2 YFSETQ, per germline. The CDR3 protein is CASSPNNEQFF. The CDR3 DNA reads as TGCGCCAGCAGCCCTAACAATGAGCAGTTCTTC.

The rearrangement joins TRBV10-3 to TRBJ2-7; TRBD1 agrees at 9 bases. Trimming at V came to 11 bases and at J to 1 base, leaving 3 bases not matched to a gene. There are 12 residues in the CDR3. Germline V gene data show CDR1 as ENHRY and CDR2 as SYGVKD. The CDR3 coding sequence is TGTGCCTCGACAGGGGGTTCCTACGAGCAGTACTTC. It translates to CASTGGSYEQYF.

The rearrangement joins TRBV4-3 to TRBJ2-3; D perhaps matches TRBD1 (6 bases). V lost 4 bases and J lost 1, with 15 bases in between. Looked up from germline, CDR1 is LGHNA and CDR2 is YSLEER. This CDR3 contains 16 residues. The CDR3 spells CASSPRGSRGTDTQYF. DNA of the CDR3: TGCGCCAGCAGCCCGAGGGGGTCTCGGGGCACAGATACGCAGTATTTT.

The J gene is TRBJ2-7, the V gene TRBV5-1; 8 bases are shared with TRBD1. CDR3 size: 18 residues. Trimming at V came to 0 bases and at J to 0 bases, leaving 11 bases not matched to a gene. Germline V gene sequence: CDR1 SGHRS, CDR2 YFSETQ. CDR3 bases: TGCGCCAGCAGCTTGGTCCCCCAGGGGGCGACTAACTCCTACGAGCAGTACTTC. Translating it yields CASSLVPQGATNSYEQYF.

This clone was observed a single time. The chain joins TRBV30 to TRBJ2-2; possible D gene TRBD1, 5 bases. Germline V gives CDR1 GTSNPN, CDR2 SVGIG (reference sequence). The CDR3 is 13 amino acids. V lost 5 bases and J lost 7, with 14 bases in between. The CDR3 protein is CAWGEVQGGELFF. The CDR3 nucleotides are TGTGCCTGGGGCGAGGTTCAGGGCGGGGAGCTGTTTTTT.

On this clone: At one end the junction does not follow the germline gene, possibly because of a read error. This rearrangement joins TRBV7-9 to TRBJ2-3; D is undetermined. From germline, CDR1 is SEHNR and CDR2 FQNEAQ (reference sequence). CDR3 size: 14 residues. The CDR3 spells CSSNPNPGPDTQYF. As DNA, the CDR3 is TGTTCCAGCAACCCTAATCCTGGGCCAGATACGCAGTATTTT.

V and J are TRBV6-5 and TRBJ2-2; 11 bases match TRBD1. V lost 7 bases, J lost 6 bases, and 7 bases stayed unmatched. The CDR3 runs to 15 residues. Germline V CDR1 and CDR2: MNHEY, SVGAGI. The CDR3 is CASKLRDRGAGELFF. DNA for the CDR3: TGTGCCAGCAAACTCAGGGACAGGGGGGCCGGGGAGCTGTTTTTT.

This clone occurred once. V is TRBV4-3 and J is TRBJ2-1, with 12 bases fitting TRBD2. The CDR3 extends over 16 amino acids. CDR1 LGHNA and CDR2 YSLEER come from the germline V gene. Trimming removed 0 bases from V and 8 bases from J; junction bases left unmatched: 5. CDR3 sequence (DNA): TGCGCCAGCAGCCAAGAGGCTAGCGGGGGGGCCGATGAGCAGTTCTTC. This gives the protein CASSQEASGGADEQFF.

The chain links TRBV5-1 to TRBJ1-2; 7 bases map to TRBD1. Germline CDR1 is SGHRS and CDR2 is YFSETQ. V lost 4 bases and J lost 2; bases outside the gene matches: 2. The CDR3 runs 13 residues. CDR3 in amino acids: CASSEGQNYGYTF. The CDR3 DNA reads TGCGCCAGCAGCGAGGGACAGAACTATGGCTACACCTTC.

This chain uses TRBV28 with TRBJ2-7; 7 bases map to TRBD1. The ends lost 5 bases at V and 4 bases at J; junction bases unmatched: 8. The length of the CDR3 is 14 residues. The germline CDR1 and CDR2 sequences are MDHEN and SYDVKM. The CDR3 coding sequence is TGTGCCAGCAGTGTCCGGGACAGTAGTTACGAGCAGTACTTC. This sequence encodes CASSVRDSSYEQYF.

This chain connects TRBV7-2 to TRBJ1-2, with 11 bases lining up with TRBD1. The junction had 9 bases not matched to a gene; V was cut back by 5 bases and J by 7 bases. The CDR3 is 15 amino acids. The germline V gene encodes CDR1 SGHTA and CDR2 FQGNSA. The DNA for the CDR3 is TGTGCCAGCAGCCCCACCGGGACAGGGGGTTTTGGCTACACCTTC. Encoded protein: CASSPTGTGGFGYTF.

The chain employs TRBV7-2 and TRBJ2-7, with D perhaps matching TRBD1 (6 bases). With 1 base removed from V and 6 bases from J, the gap between germline ends came to 16 bases. Germline CDR1 SGHTA, CDR2 FQGNSA. The CDR3 consists of 15 residues. For the CDR3, the DNA is TGTGCCAGCAGCTTAGGAGGGATGGGGGCTTCCGAGCAGTACTTC. This sequence encodes CASSLGGMGASEQYF.

This clone was seen more than once but under ten times. The CDR3 sequence is CASSWKGGANTGELFF. The CDR3 nucleotides are TGCGCCAGCAGCTGGAAGGGGGGGGCGAACACCGGGGAGCTGTTTTTT. V and J are TRBV5-1 and TRBJ2-2, with D perhaps TRBD2 (7 bases). The CDR3 is 16 residues long. V lost 3 bases and J lost 0, with 12 bases in between. The germline V gene encodes CDR1 SGHRS and CDR2 YFSETQ.

The V gene is TRBV14, the J gene TRBJ2-1; 9 nucleotides match TRBD2. Germline-derived CDR1 and CDR2 are SGHDN and FVKESK. V lost 1 base, J lost 3 bases, and 1 base stayed unmatched. The CDR3 covers 15 residues. The chain's CDR3 is CASSQGGRDYNEQFF. The DNA of the CDR3 is TGTGCCAGCAGCCAAGGCGGGAGGGACTACAATGAGCAGTTCTTC.

The genes are TRBV7-2 and TRBJ2-3, with D perhaps TRBD1 (6 bases). Germline loops: CDR1 SGHTA, CDR2 FQGNSA. This CDR3 region has 14 residues. Deletions cut 2 bases from V and 2 bases from J, with 8 bases between. DNA for the CDR3: TGTGCCAGCAGCTTATACAGGGACACAGATACGCAGTATTTT. Translated, it gives CASSLYRDTDTQYF.

This clone was counted only a few times. V gene TRBV9 combines with J gene TRBJ1-2; D possibly corresponds to TRBD1 (6 bases). Germline values: CDR1 SGDLS, CDR2 YYNGEE. The CDR3 runs 14 residues. V gave up 4 bases and J gave up 4 bases, with 14 bases separating them. In DNA form, the CDR3 reads TGTGCCAGCAGCCCCCGGGACACCTTCTATGGCTACACCTTC. Its translation is CASSPRDTFYGYTF.

This chain uses TRBV19 with TRBJ2-3; 7 bases map to TRBD1. V dropped 5 bases and J dropped 3; count of bases not matched to a gene: 2. CDR3 size: 13 residues. Germline V gives CDR1 LNHDA, CDR2 SQIVND (reference sequence). CDR3 protein: CASSQQGTDTQYF. CDR3 sequence (DNA): TGTGCCAGTAGTCAACAGGGGACAGATACGCAGTATTTT.

The V call is TRBV29-1, the J call TRBJ2-7, with a tentative D call TRBD2 (6 bases). CDR3 length: 14 amino acids. Trimming removed 4 bases at V and 6 bases at J, with 19 bases between. Germline V CDR1 and CDR2: SQVTM, ANQGSEA. CDR3 in DNA: TGCAGCGTTGTTGGGGGGAGAGGGTTATCCGAGCAGTACTTC. Amino acids: CSVVGGRGLSEQYF.

The chain links TRBV9 to TRBJ1-2, with no clear D. The ends were cut back, 3 bases at V and 1 base at J, with 10 bases in the middle. Germline V CDR1 and CDR2: SGDLS, YYNGEE. The CDR3 runs 14 residues. The CDR3 here is CASSEIHLNYGYTF. The CDR3 DNA reads TGTGCCAGCAGCGAAATACATCTTAACTATGGCTACACCTTC.

The gene calls are TRBV28 and TRBJ1-1; tentatively, D is TRBD1 (5 bases). CDR1 and CDR2 (germline): MDHEN, SYDVKM. The V end lost 3 bases, the J end lost 1 base, and 12 bases lay between the germline ends. The CDR3 runs to 15 residues. The CDR3 DNA reads as TGTGCCAGCAGTTTTTCCTTGGGGGGGAACACTGAAGCTTTCTTT. This translates into CASSFSLGGNTEAFF.

This clone was counted once. This rearrangement joins TRBV19 to TRBJ1-2; 7 nucleotides align to TRBD1. The V gene's germline CDR1 is LNHDA and CDR2 SQIVND (reference sequence). The CDR3 is 14 residues long. The junction had 3 bases not matched to a gene; V was cut back by 5 bases and J by 0 bases. CDR3 DNA: TGTGCCAGTAGTCTCGGGACAGCTAACTATGGCTACACCTTC. Translation: CASSLGTANYGYTF.

The chain uses TRBV7-8 and TRBJ1-1; no definite D call. The length of the CDR3 is 12 residues. From germline, CDR1 is SGHVS and CDR2 FQNEAQ. V was pared by 5 bases and J by 4 bases, with 8 bases between. CDR3 sequence: CASSLSGTEAFF. CDR3 coding DNA: TGTGCCAGCAGCCTCTCGGGCACTGAAGCTTTCTTT.

This clone was observed a few times. This chain joins TRBV28 and TRBJ1-2; D unclear. Germline V gives CDR1 MDHEN, CDR2 SYDVKM. The ends were cut back, 7 bases at V and 3 bases at J, with 18 bases in the middle. The CDR3 runs 15 residues. The CDR3 DNA sequence: TGTGCCAGCACCCGTCGATTCCGCGGGGACTATGGCTACACCTTC. This codes for CASTRRFRGDYGYTF.